This T cell receptor beta chain is from a study of blood T cell repertoires in COVID-19. Turning to the study itself: Material from acute and convalescent COVID-19 was sourced from the United States, Italy and Spain. T cells, B-cell-depleted T cells, or PBMCs supplied cDNA or gDNA.

Study processing details: The authors estimated nucleated cell counts from reference gene primer amplification. The method was immunoSEQ multiplex PCR; TCRdb's version includes in-frame clones alone and lacks a portion of them. That table furnishes V, J and clone size, whereas the DNA furnished D and trimming. The sample has about 120,000 clones; 70% to 85% are singletons. This CDR3 comprises 14 residues. Germline assignment: CDR1 MRHNA and CDR2 SNTAGT. Trimming left V 4 bases short and J 8 bases short, with 17 bases between. The genes are TRBV6-4 and TRBJ1-2; maybe TRBD1 (6 bases). The sequencing sample was made of peripheral blood. The sequence was obtained from a human donor with acute or convalescent COVID-19. The donor label of this sample is uncertain. The CDR3 region is CASSASRGRVGYTF. The CDR3 bases are TGTGCCAGCAGTGCCAGCAGGGGTCGTGTAGGCTACACCTTC.